This TCR beta chain came from a study of blood T cells in healthy people across ages. Healthy Caucasian individuals from Russia aged roughly 6 to 95 were enrolled as donors. Each sample yielded at least 5 micrograms of PBMC total RNA. V lost 3 bases and J 2 bases, leaving 20 bases between the germline ends. The CDR3 is 18 amino acids. Germline CDR1 and CDR2: KGHDR and SFDVKD. PCR was performed a second time for about 6 to 12 cycles using a sample-barcoded 5' primer and a J-beta primer mix. In TCRdb, the 5' RACE reads were re-called with MiXCR into one record per CDR3 protein. Among 1.5 million to 2 million distinct CDR3 sequences listed, roughly a third were seen once. Findings and caveats of the study: Aged donors had fewer naive CD4+ cells and lower diversity than long-lived donors. Strong correlation existed between TCR beta diversity and naive T cell percentage.

Only a few counts were recorded for this clonotype. Its antigen is unidentified. The chain employs TRBV24-1 and TRBJ2-3, with D perhaps TRBD2 (5 bases). Sequencing was performed on blood. The TCR originated in a woman aged 25 to 39 in good health. CDR3 residues: CATSDRRPIARVTDTQYF. The DNA of the CDR3 is TGTGCCACCAGTGATCGTCGTCCCATAGCGAGGGTCACAGATACGCAGTATTTT.